The source of this T cell receptor (beta chain) is a study of blood T cell repertoires in COVID-19. Across the study: There were acute and convalescent COVID-19 samples, and they came from the United States, Italy and Spain. T cells, B-cell-depleted T cells, or PBMCs supplied cDNA or gDNA.

Libraries were prepared by immunoSEQ multiplex PCR; TCRdb keeps only in-frame clonotypes and omits some of them. The sample records under 250,000 clones, around 86% being singletons. CDR1 is MNHEY, CDR2 SVGAGI, per germline. The CDR3 has 12 amino acids. The ends were cut back, 9 bases at V and 3 bases at J, with 8 bases in the middle. Sequenced input: peripheral blood. This clonotype was sampled from a woman aged 55 to 70 who had recovered from COVID-19. This chain links TRBV6-5 with TRBJ1-4, with no clear D. In nucleotides, the CDR3 is TGTGCCAGTTGGACTCCTAATGAAAAACTGTTTTTT. Protein product: CASWTPNEKLFF.